The present T cell receptor beta chain was sequenced within a study of blood T cells in healthy people across ages (dated by TCRdb to the mid-2010s). Background on the whole study: In model experiments, template switching captured roughly one uniquely barcoded TCR beta cDNA molecule for every two T cells. Age-related changes in TCR beta repertoire diversity were measured in the study by deep sequencing normalized with unique cDNA molecular identifiers. To avoid experimental bias, donors of different ages were spread randomly across the sequencing lanes. The donors were split into four age groups: young (average around 16 years), middle-aged (39), aged (about 56) and long-lived (82). Two additional independent replicas of 1 million unique cDNA reads from the same blood draw were analyzed for two donors (one aged 18 to 30 and one aged 80 or older).

Study-level results and caveats: Bulk unsorted PBMC profiling prevented conclusive comparison of naive and antigen-experienced compartments. Observed TCR beta diversity per million T cells fell roughly linearly with age, and a significant reduction was already apparent by age about 43. Estimates of total diversity from one million sequenced T cells were regarded as lower bounds and underestimates. The CMV infection status of donors was not known, potentially confounding age-related changes in expanded clonotypes. Compared with the aged group, the long-lived group had more naive CD4+ T cells, fewer expanded clones and increased TCR diversity, suggesting age selection. Observed TCR beta diversity correlated strongly with the percentage of naive T cells measured by flow cytometry.

Library creation used 5' RACE. These reads were obtained on an Illumina HiSeq 2500. A second roughly 6 to 11 cycle PCR used a sample-barcoded 5' primer and a J-beta primer mix. A template-switch 5' adaptor carrying 12 random nucleotides introduced a unique molecular identifier onto each TCR beta cDNA molecule. Each sample yielded at least 2.5 million CDR3-containing paired-end reads. The Mint cDNA synthesis kit, primed by a TRBC-specific oligonucleotide, was used to synthesize first-strand cDNA from all RNA. Following uracil-DNA glycosylase treatment, all cDNA underwent a first 18-cycle PCR with the universal primers M1SS and BC2_uni_R. As for the original processing: Normalization of each sample was performed by random selection of 1 million high-quality reads, each carrying a distinct molecular identifier. Reads sharing molecular identifiers were discarded rather than binned into consensus sequences. MiTCR, with a Q25 quality threshold and the strictest error-elimination algorithm, was used for CDR3 identification, clonotype clustering and error correction. A nonparametric unseen species model using Euler transformation provided a lower-bound estimate of total TCR beta diversity. TCRdb cleaned the public reads at Q25 with fastp, built clones with MiXCR and kept in-frame beta chains. Under each unique CDR3 protein, matching rows form one entry showing the most common genes and DNA. TCRdb's processing, not the authors' own work, is the source of the V and J calls. For this sample the table gives approximately 800,000 distinct CDR3 sequences, of which around 68% were detected only once. The ten largest clones take up 25% to 35% of the sample.

V is reduced by 4 bases and J by 4 bases, leaving a spacing of 13 bases between them. According to the germline V gene (reference sequence), CDR1 reads LNHDA and CDR2 reads SQIVND. The CDR3 goes from the cysteine to the phenylalanine over 14 residues. Just the 42-base CDR3 DNA is kept, in frame starting at base 1. Concerning this clonotype itself: This receptor's antigen is unknown. The input lacks base qualities; no much larger clone sits a single base away.

The donors were around 39 Caucasian individuals from Russia, aged roughly 6 to 90 years, who were systemically healthy. Ten milliliters of peripheral blood were drawn from each donor into EDTA-treated Vacutainer tubes. Ficoll-Paque density-gradient centrifugation was used to isolate PBMCs, with at least 6.5 million per sample. Total RNA, at least 5.5 micrograms per sample, was extracted from PBMCs with Trizol reagent. For every donor, an aliquot of PBMCs went through flow cytometry to measure the percentages of naive CD45RAhigh/CD27high T cells. This TCR came from a man aged 25 to 40 in good health. The material sequenced was blood. The rearrangement joined TRBV19 to TRBJ1-2, with the D gene too uncertain to name. The DNA sequence reads TGTGCCAGTAGTAGCGGGGAACACTTCTATGGCTACACCTTC. It translates to CASSSGEHFYGYTF. With the portions outside the CDR3 filled from the reference TRBV19 and TRBJ1-2 genes, the complete variable region becomes DGGITQSPKYLFRKEGQNVTLSCEQNLNHDAMYWYRQDPGQGLRLIYYSQIVNDFQKGDIAEGYSVSREKKESFPLTVTSAQKNPTAFYLCASSSGEHFYGYTFGSGTRLTVV.